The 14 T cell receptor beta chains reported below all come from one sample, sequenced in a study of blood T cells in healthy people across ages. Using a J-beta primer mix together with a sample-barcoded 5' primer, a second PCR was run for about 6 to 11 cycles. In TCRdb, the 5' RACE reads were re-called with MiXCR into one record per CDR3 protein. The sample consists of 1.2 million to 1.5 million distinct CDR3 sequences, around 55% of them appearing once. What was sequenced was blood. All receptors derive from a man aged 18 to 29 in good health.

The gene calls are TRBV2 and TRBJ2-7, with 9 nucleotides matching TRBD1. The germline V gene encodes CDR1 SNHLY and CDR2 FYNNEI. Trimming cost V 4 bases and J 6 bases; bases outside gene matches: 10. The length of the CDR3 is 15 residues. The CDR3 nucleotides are TGTGCCAGCAGTGTGACCGGGACAGGGAACTCCGAGCAGTACTTC. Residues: CASSVTGTGNSEQYF.

Written as DNA, the CDR3 is TGTGCCAGCAGCTCCTACACCACTACCTGGCAGCAGTACTTC. Translating it yields CASSSYTTTWQQYF. This chain uses TRBV5-5 with TRBJ2-7; D not resolved. This CDR3 is 14 amino acids long. Trimming pared 3 bases from V and 8 bases from J, leaving 18 bases between. Germline V CDR1 and CDR2: SGHKS, YYEKEE (reference sequence).

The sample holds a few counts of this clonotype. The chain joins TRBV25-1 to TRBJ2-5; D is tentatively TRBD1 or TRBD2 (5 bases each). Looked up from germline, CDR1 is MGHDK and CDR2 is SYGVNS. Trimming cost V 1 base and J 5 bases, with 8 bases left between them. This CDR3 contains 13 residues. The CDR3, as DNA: TGTGCCAGCAGTGAATCAGGGACGGAGACCCAGTACTTC. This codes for CASSESGTETQYF.

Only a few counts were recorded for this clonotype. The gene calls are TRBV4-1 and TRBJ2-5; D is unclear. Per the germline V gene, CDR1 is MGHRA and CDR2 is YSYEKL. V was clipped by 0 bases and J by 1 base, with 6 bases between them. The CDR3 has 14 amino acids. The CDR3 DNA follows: TGCGCCAGCAGCCAAGAGTTCCCCCAAGAGACCCAGTACTTC. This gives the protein CASSQEFPQETQYF.

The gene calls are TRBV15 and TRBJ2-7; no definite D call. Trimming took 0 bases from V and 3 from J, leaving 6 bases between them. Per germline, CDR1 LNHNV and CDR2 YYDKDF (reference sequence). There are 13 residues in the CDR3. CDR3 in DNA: TGTGCCACCAGCAGAGATTTCGGCTACGAGCAGTACTTC. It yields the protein CATSRDFGYEQYF.

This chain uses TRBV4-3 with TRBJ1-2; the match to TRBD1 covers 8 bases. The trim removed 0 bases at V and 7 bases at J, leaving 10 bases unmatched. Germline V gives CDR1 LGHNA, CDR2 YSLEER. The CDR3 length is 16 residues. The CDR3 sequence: CASSQDYSRGLAGYTF. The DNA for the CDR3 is TGCGCCAGCAGCCAAGATTATAGCAGGGGGCTTGCTGGCTACACCTTC.

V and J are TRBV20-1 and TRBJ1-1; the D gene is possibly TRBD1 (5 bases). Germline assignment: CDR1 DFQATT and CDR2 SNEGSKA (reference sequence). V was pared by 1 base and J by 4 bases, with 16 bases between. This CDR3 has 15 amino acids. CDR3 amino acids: CSARVPDGGSTEAFF. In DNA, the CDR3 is TGCAGTGCTAGAGTACCAGATGGGGGTAGCACTGAAGCTTTCTTT.

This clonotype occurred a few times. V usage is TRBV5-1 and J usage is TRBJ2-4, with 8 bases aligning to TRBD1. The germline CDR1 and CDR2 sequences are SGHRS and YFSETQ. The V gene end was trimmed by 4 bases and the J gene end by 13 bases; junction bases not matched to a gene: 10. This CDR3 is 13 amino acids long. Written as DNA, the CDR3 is TGCGCCAGCAGCCACCGGACAGGGTGGGAGCAGTACTTC. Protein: CASSHRTGWEQYF.

The CDR3 loop reads CASSSTSGQGGYNEQFF. In nucleotides, the CDR3 is TGTGCCAGCAGCTCAACCTCGGGGCAGGGTGGCTACAATGAGCAGTTCTTC. The J gene is TRBJ2-1, the V gene TRBV7-6, with D tentatively TRBD1 or TRBD2 (5 bases each). The V end was cut by 4 bases, the J end by 3 bases, with 19 bases between. The germline gives CDR1 SGHVS, CDR2 FNYEAQ. The CDR3 covers 17 residues.

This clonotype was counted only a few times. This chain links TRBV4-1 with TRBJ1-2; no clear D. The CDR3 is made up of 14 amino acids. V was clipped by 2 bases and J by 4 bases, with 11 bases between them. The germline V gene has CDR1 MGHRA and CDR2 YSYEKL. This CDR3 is CASSQIDTSYGYTF. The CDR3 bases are TGCGCCAGCAGCCAAATTGACACGTCCTATGGCTACACCTTC.

The CDR3 nucleotides are TGTGCCAGCAGTCAGGGGCCCGCGCGTATCTACGAGCAGTACTTC. This translates into CASSQGPARIYEQYF. The chain uses TRBV6-1 and TRBJ2-7; possible D gene TRBD1, 6 bases. This CDR3 has 15 amino acids. Germline CDR1 reads MNHNS; CDR2 reads SASEGT. The germline V and J ends were trimmed by 5 bases and 3 bases, with 17 bases remaining between them.

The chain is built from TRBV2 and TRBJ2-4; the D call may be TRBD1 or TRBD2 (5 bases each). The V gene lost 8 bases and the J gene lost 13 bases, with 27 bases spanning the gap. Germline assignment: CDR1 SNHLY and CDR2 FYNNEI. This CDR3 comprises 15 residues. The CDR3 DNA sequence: TGTGCCAGCGCCTCAGGGATTAGGACTGCTTGGGAGCAGTACTTC. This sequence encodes CASASGIRTAWEQYF.

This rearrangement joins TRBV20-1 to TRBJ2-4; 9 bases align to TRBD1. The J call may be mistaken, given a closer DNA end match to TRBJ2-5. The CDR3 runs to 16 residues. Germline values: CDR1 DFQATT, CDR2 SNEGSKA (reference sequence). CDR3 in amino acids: CSAREWDREVFETQYF. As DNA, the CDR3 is TGCAGTGCTAGAGAGTGGGACAGGGAGGTTTTTGAGACCCAGTACTTC.

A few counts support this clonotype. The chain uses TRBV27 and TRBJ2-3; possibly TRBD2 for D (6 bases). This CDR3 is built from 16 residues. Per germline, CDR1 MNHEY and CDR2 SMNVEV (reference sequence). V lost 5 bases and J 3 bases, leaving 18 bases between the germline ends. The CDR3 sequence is CASSPGVGPQTDTQYF. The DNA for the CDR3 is TGTGCCAGCAGTCCGGGGGTAGGGCCTCAGACAGATACGCAGTATTTT.